This T cell receptor (beta chain) originates from a study of blood T cell repertoires in COVID-19. Turning to the study itself: Acute and convalescent COVID-19 specimens originated in the United States, Italy and Spain. Sample material is recorded as cDNA or gDNA derived from T cells, B-cell-depleted T cells, or PBMCs.

How the authors handled the data: Counts of nucleated cells, estimated from reference gene primer amplification, were obtained. Sequenced by immunoSEQ multiplex PCR; TCRdb stores in-frame clones only, minus some. V and J calls and clone size are copied from that table; D and trimming were computed from the DNA. The sample lists approximately 170,000 clones, approximately 78% occurring once. This CDR3 is 13 amino acids long. V gave up 1 base and J gave up 10 bases, with 13 bases separating them. Germline-derived CDR1 and CDR2 are LGHNT and FRNRAP. The clonotype comes from a human donor in a cohort sampled during active COVID-19. Material for sequencing was peripheral blood. The gene calls are TRBV12-5 and TRBJ1-1, with D maybe TRBD1 (5 bases). The CDR3 is CASGLDTGLGAFF. Here the CDR3 DNA reads TGTGCTAGTGGTTTGGACACAGGTCTTGGAGCTTTCTTT.